This T cell receptor beta chain was sequenced during a study of blood T cell repertoires in COVID-19. In the study overall: Sites in the United States, Italy and Spain provided acute and convalescent COVID-19 samples.

This clone was observed a few times. The CDR3 extends over 12 amino acids. Germline V lookup: CDR1 LNHDA, CDR2 SQIVND (reference sequence). Original methodology: Reference gene primer amplification gave nucleated cell count estimates. Data came from immunoSEQ multiplex PCR; TCRdb stores just in-frame clones and leaves some out. That table furnishes V, J and clone size, whereas the DNA furnished D and trimming. The table includes some 74,000 clones, approximately 80% detected once. The chain carries TRBV19 and TRBJ1-2; D is perhaps TRBD1 (6 bases). The sequencing sample was made of peripheral blood. The clonotype comes from a man older than 75 with acute or convalescent COVID-19. CDR3 DNA: TGTGCACTGGGACACGCAGGGTCTGGCTACACCTTC. Residues: CALGHAGSGYTF.